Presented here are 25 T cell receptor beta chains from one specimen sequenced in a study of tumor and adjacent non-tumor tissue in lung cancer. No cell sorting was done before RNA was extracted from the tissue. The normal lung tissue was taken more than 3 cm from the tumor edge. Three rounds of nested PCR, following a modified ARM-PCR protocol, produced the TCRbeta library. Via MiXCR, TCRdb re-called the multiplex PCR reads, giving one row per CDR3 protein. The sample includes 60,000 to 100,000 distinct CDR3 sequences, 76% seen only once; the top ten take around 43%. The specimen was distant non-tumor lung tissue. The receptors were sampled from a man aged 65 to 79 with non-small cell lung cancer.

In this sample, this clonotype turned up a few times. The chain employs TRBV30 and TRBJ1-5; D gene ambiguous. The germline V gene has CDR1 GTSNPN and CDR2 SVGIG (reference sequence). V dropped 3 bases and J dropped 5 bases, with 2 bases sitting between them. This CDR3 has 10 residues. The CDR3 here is CAWRDQPQHF. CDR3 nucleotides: TGTGCCTGGAGGGATCAGCCCCAGCATTTT.

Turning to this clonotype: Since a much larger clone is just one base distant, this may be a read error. CDR3 nucleotide sequence: TGTGCCTGCAGTTACTCGCCCAGCAGGGCTGAAGCTTTCTTT. Translated: CACSYSPSRAEAFF. V and J are TRBV6-2 or TRBV6-3 and TRBJ1-1; possible D gene TRBD1, 5 bases. The V gene's germline CDR1 is MNHEY and CDR2 SVGEGT. CDR3 length: 14 amino acids.

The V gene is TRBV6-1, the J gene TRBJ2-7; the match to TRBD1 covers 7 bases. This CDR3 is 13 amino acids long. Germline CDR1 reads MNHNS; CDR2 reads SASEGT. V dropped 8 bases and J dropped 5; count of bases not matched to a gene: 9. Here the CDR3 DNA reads TGTGCCAGCGCCGGGACAGAGCTCCACGAGCAGTACTTC. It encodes CASAGTELHEQYF.

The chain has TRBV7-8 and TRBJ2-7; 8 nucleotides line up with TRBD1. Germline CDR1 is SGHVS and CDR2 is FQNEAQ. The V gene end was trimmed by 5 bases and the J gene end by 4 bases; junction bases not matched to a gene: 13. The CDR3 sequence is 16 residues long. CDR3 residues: CASSPTPGQVSYEQYF. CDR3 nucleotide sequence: TGTGCCAGCAGCCCAACCCCGGGACAGGTTAGTTACGAGCAGTACTTC.

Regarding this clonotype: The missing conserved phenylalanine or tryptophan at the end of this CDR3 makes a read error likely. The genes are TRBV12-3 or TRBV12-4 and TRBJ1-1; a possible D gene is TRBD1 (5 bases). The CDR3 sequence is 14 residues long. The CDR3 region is CASRIGHLNTQAFY. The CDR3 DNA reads TGTGCCAGCAGGATAGGACACCTGAACACTCAAGCTTTCTAT.

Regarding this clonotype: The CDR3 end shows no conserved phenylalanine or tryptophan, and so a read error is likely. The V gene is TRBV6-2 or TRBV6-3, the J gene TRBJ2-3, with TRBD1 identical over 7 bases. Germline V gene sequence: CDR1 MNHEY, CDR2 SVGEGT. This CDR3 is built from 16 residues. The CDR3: CASSDPGQRLTDMQYY. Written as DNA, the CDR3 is TGTGCCAGCAGTGATCCGGGACAGAGACTCACAGATATGCAGTATTAT.

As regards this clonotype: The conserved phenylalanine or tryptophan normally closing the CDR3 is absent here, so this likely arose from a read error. CDR3 DNA sequence: TGTGCCAGCAGAGACGGGGGTACCGGGGAGCTGTTTCTT. As protein: CASRDGGTGELFL. This sequence joins TRBV6-6 and TRBJ2-2; D might be TRBD2 (6 bases). The V end was cut by 6 bases, the J end by 5 bases, with 10 bases between. Germline V gene data show CDR1 as MNHNY and CDR2 as SVGAGI (reference sequence). The CDR3 loop spans 13 amino acids.

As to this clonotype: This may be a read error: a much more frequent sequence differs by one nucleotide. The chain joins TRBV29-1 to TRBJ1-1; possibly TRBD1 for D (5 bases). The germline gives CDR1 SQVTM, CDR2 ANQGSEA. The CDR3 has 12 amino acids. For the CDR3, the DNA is TGCAGCGTGGGGGAGGGGAACACTGACGCTTTCTTT. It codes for CSVGEGNTDAFF.

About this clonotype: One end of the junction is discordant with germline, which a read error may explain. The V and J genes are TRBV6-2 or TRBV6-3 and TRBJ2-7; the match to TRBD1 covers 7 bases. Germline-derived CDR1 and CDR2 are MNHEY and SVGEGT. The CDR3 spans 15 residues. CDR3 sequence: CASSLDRVRDYEQYF. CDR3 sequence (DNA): TGTGCCAGCAGTCTAGACAGGGTAAGAGACTACGAGCAGTATTTC.

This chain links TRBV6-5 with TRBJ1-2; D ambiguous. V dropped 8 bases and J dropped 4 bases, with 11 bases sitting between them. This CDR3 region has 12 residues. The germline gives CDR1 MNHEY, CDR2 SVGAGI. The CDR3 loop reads CASWRDGYGYTF. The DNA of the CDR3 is TGTGCCAGCTGGCGGGATGGCTATGGCTACACCTTC.

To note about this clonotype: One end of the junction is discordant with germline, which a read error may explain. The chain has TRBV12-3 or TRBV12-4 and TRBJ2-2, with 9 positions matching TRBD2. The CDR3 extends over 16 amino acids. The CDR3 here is CASSFIAGAFTEELFF. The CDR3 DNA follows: TGTGCCAGCAGTTTCATAGCGGGAGCCTTCACCGAGGAGCTGTTTTTT.

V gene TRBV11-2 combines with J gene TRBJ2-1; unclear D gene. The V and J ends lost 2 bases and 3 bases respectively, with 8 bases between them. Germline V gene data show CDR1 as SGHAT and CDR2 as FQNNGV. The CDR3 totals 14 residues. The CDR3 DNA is TGTGCCAGCAGCTTACATGGGATCTACAATGAGCAGTTCTTC. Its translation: CASSLHGIYNEQFF.

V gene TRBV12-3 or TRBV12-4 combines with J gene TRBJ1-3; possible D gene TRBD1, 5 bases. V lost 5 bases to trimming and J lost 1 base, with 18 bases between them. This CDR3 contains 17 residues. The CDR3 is CASSPRTGGMSGNTIYF. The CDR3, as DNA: TGTGCCAGCAGTCCCCGGACGGGGGGAATGTCTGGAAACACCATATATTTT.

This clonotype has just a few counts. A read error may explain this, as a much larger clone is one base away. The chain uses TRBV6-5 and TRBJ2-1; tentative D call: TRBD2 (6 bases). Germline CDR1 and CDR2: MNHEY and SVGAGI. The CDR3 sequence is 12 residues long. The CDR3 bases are TGTGACAGCAGATTAGCTCGGGGGGAGCAGTTCTTC. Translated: CDSRLARGEQFF.

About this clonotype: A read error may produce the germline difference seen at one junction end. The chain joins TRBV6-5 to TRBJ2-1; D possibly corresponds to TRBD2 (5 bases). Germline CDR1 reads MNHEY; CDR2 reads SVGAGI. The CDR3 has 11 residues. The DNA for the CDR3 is TGTGCCAGCAATACCGGGAACGTGCAGCTCTTC. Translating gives CASNTGNVQLF.

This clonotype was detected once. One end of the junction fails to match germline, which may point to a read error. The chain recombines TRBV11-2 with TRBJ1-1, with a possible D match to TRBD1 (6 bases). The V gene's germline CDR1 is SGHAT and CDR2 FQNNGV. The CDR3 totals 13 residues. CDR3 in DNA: TGTGCCAGTAGCTTAAGGGGGGCTGGTGAAGTTTTCTTT. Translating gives CASSLRGAGEVFF. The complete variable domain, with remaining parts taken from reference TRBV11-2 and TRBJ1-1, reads EAGVAQSPRYKIIEKRQSVAFWCNPISGHATLYWYQQILGQGPKLLIQFQNNGVVDDSQLPKDRFSAERLKGVDSTLKIQPAKLEDSAVYLCASSLRGAGEVFFGQGTRLTVV.

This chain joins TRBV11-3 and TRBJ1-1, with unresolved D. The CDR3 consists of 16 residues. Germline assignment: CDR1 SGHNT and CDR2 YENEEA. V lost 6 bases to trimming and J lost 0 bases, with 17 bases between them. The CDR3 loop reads CASRLRNRTLNTEAFF. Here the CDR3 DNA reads TGTGCCAGCAGGCTCCGGAACAGAACCCTGAACACTGAAGCTTTCTTT.

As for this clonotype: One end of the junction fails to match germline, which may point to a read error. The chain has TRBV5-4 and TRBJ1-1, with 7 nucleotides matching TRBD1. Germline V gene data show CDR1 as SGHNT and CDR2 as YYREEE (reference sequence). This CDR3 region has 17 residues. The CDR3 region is CAGSTTGVVLGNTEAFF. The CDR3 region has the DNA TGTGCCGGCAGCACTACAGGGGTTGTACTCGGGAACACTGAAGCTTTCTTT.

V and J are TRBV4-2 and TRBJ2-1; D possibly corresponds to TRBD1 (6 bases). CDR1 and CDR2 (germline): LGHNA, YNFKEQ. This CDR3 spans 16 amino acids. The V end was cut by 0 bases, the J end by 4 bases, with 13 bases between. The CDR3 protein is CASSQELGGWYNEQFF. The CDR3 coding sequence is TGTGCCAGCAGCCAAGAATTAGGGGGATGGTACAATGAGCAGTTCTTC.

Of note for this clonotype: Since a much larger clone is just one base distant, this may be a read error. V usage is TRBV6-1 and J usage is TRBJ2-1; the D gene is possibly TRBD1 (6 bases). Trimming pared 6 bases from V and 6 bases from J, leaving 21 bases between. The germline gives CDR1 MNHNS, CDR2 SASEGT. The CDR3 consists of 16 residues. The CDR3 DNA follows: TGTGCCAGCAGGGTGGGGGCGGAGGTGACACGCAATGAGCAGTTCTTC. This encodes CASRVGAEVTRNEQFF.

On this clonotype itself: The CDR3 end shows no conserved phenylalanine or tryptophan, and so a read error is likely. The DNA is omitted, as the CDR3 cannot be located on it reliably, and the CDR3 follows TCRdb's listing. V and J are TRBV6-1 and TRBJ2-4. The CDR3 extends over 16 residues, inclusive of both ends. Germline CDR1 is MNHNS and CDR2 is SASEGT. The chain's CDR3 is CASSFGGRIAKNIQNL.

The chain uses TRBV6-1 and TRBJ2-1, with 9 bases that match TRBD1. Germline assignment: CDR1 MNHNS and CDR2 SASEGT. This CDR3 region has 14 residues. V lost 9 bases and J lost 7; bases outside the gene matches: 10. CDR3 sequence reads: CARSWTGELNEQFF. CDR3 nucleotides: TGTGCCAGAAGTTGGACAGGGGAATTGAATGAGCAGTTCTTC.

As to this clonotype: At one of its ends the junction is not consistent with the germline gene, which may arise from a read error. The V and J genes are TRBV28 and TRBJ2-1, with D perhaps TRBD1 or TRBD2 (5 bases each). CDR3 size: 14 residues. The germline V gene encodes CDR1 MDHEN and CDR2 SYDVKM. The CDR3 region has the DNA TGTGCCAGCAGTTGGCAGGGAGACTACAATGAGCAGTTGTTC. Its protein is CASSWQGDYNEQLF.

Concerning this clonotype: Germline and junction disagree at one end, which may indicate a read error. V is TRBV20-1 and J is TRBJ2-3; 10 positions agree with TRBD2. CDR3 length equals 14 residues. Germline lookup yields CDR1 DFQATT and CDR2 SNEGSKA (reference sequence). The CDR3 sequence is CNAFASGGSDTQYF. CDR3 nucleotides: TGTAATGCTTTTGCTAGCGGGGGTTCAGATACGCAGTATTTT.

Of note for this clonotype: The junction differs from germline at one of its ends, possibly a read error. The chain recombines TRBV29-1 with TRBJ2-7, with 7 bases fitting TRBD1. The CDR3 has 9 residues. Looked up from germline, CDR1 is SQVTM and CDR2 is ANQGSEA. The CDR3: CIPGTEQYF. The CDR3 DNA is TGCATCCCCGGGACAGAGCAATACTTC.